These 9 T cell receptor beta chains were all obtained from the same sample, sequenced in a study of T cell responses to AZD1222 COVID-19 vaccine. The method was immunoSEQ multiplex PCR; TCRdb's version includes in-frame clones alone and lacks a portion of them. The sample lists more than 70,000 clones; approximately 90% were seen once. The starting material was peripheral blood, obtained 28 days after the second AZD1222 dose. The receptors stem from an adult who received the AZD1222 COVID-19 vaccine.

The rearrangement links TRBV6-6 to TRBJ1-1, with D possibly matching TRBD1 (6 bases). V shed 6 bases and J shed 1 base, with 15 bases lying between them. There are 15 residues in the CDR3. CDR1 is MNHNY and CDR2 is SVGAGI in the germline V gene (reference sequence). CDR3 region: CASSRRQVRNTEAFF. Written as DNA, the CDR3 is TGTGCCAGCAGCCGTCGACAGGTCCGGAACACTGAAGCTTTCTTT.

This chain connects TRBV5-4 to TRBJ2-5, with D possibly being TRBD1 (5 bases). CDR1 is SGHNT, CDR2 YYREEE, per germline (reference sequence). This CDR3 has 14 residues. Trimming removed 0 bases at V and 5 bases at J, with 11 bases between. The CDR3 DNA reads TGTGCCAGCAGCTTGGATACAGGCTGGGAGACCCAGTACTTC. This gives the protein CASSLDTGWETQYF.

The chain uses TRBV11-2 and TRBJ2-7; no firm D call. The CDR3 has 15 amino acids. Germline CDR1 SGHAT, CDR2 FQNNGV. The V gene lost 0 bases and the J gene lost 0 bases, with 9 bases spanning the gap. This CDR3 reads CASSLESRSSYEQYF. The CDR3 DNA sequence: TGTGCCAGCAGCTTAGAATCTCGTAGCTCCTACGAGCAGTACTTC. Full variable domain (remainder filled in from reference TRBV11-2 and TRBJ2-7): EAGVAQSPRYKIIEKRQSVAFWCNPISGHATLYWYQQILGQGPKLLIQFQNNGVVDDSQLPKDRFSAERLKGVDSTLKIQPAKLEDSAVYLCASSLESRSSYEQYFGPGTRLTVT.

In this sample, this clone turned up once. V usage is TRBV11-2 and J usage is TRBJ2-7; D is undetermined. The V gene's germline CDR1 is SGHAT and CDR2 FQNNGV. This CDR3 is built from 15 residues. V lost 2 bases, J lost 9 bases, and 20 bases lay in between. In DNA, the CDR3 is TGTGCCAGCAGCTTAACCCCGGACCTCCGCCTGGGGCAGTACTTC. Its protein product is CASSLTPDLRLGQYF. Supplemented by reference TRBV11-2 and TRBJ2-7, the full variable domain reads EAGVAQSPRYKIIEKRQSVAFWCNPISGHATLYWYQQILGQGPKLLIQFQNNGVVDDSQLPKDRFSAERLKGVDSTLKIQPAKLEDSAVYLCASSLTPDLRLGQYFGPGTRLTVT.

This chain joins TRBV5-1 and TRBJ1-6; 9 nucleotides agree with TRBD1. The V gene's germline CDR1 is SGHRS and CDR2 YFSETQ. The CDR3 runs 17 residues. After removal of 0 bases from V and 6 bases from J, the junction contained 7 bases not matched to a gene. CDR3 coding DNA: TGCGCCAGCAGCTTGGGGCCTTCGACAGGGGGTAATTCACCCCTCCACTTT. It is translated as CASSLGPSTGGNSPLHF.

The CDR3 DNA follows: TGTGCCAGTAGTATTCTGGCGGAGAACACTGAAGCTTTCTTT. It is translated as CASSILAENTEAFF. The chain has TRBV19 and TRBJ1-1; D gene unclear. V lost 3 bases and J lost 1, with 9 bases in between. This CDR3 comprises 14 residues. The germline gives CDR1 LNHDA, CDR2 SQIVND (reference sequence).

This clone was seen more than once but under ten times. V and J are TRBV5-8 and TRBJ1-4; D is undetermined. Germline V CDR1 and CDR2: SGHTS, YDEGEE. There are 15 residues in the CDR3. Trimming cost V 1 base and J 3 bases, with 10 bases left between them. The CDR3: CASSLSWEANEKLFF. The CDR3 DNA is TGTGCCAGCAGCTTGTCGTGGGAGGCTAATGAAAAACTGTTTTTT.

A single count supports this clone. The chain couples TRBV5-1 to TRBJ1-2; 7 nucleotides line up with TRBD1. Trimming removed 0 bases from V and 7 bases from J; junction bases left unmatched: 0. CDR3 length equals 12 residues. Germline V gene sequence: CDR1 SGHRS, CDR2 YFSETQ. Written as DNA, the CDR3 is TGCGCCAGCAGCTTGGGACAGGGTGGCTACACCTTC. Its translation is CASSLGQGGYTF.

The J gene is TRBJ1-4, the V gene TRBV6-5, with D possibly matching TRBD1 (5 bases). The length of the CDR3 is 15 residues. Trimming removed 7 bases from V and 4 bases from J, with 16 bases in between. Germline V CDR1 and CDR2: MNHEY, SVGAGI. The CDR3 region is CASTSLGVVNEKLFF. CDR3 in DNA: TGTGCCAGCACTTCCTTGGGGGTAGTTAATGAAAAACTGTTTTTT.